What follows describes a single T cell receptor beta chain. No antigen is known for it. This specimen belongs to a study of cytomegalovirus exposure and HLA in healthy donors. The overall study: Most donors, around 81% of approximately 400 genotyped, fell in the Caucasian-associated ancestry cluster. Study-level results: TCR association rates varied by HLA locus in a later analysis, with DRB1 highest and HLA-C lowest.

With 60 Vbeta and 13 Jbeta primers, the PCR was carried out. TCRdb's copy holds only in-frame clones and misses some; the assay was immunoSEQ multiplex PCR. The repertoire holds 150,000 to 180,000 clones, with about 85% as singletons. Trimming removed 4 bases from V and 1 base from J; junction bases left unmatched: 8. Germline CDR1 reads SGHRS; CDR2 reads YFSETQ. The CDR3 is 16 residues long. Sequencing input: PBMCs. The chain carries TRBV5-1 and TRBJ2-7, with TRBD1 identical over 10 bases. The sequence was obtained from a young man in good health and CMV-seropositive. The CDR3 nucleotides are TGCGCCAGCAGCCTATTTCCGGGACAGGGGTCCTACGAGCAGTACTTC. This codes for CASSLFPGQGSYEQYF.